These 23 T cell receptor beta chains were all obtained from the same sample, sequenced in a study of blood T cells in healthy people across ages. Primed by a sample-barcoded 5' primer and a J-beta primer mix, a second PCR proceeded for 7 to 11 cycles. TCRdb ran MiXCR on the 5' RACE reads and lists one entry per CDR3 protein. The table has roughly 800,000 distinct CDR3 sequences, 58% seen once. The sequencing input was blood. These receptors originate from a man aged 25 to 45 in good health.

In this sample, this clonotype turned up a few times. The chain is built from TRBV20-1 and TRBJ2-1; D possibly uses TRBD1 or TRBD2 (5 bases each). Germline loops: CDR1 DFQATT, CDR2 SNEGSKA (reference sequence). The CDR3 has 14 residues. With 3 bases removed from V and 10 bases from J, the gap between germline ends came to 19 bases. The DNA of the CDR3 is TGCAGTGCTAGGGGGCTAGCCGGCCTTAGCGAGCAGTTCTTC. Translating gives CSARGLAGLSEQFF.

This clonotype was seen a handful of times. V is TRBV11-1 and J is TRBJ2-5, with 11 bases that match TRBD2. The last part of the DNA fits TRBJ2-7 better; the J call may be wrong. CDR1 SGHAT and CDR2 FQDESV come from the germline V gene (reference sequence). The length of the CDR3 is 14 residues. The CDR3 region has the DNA TGTGCCAGCAGCTTTGCTAGCGGGAGGTACGAGCAGTACTTC. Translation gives CASSFASGRYEQYF.

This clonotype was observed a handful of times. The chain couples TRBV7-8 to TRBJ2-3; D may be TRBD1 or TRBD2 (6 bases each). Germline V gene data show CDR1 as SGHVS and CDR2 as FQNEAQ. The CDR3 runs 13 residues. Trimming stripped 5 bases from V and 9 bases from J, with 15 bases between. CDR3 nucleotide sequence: TGTGCCAGCAGCGGATTTAGGGGGGCGACGCAGTATTTT. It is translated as CASSGFRGATQYF.

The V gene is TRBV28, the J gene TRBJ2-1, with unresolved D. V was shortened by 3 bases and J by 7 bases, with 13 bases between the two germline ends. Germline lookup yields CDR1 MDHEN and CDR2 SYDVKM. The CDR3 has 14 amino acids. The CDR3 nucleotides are TGTGCCAGCAGTTTCCCTGAGCTGAGGAATGAGCAGTTCTTC. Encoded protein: CASSFPELRNEQFF. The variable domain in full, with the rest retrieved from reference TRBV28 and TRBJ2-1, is DVKVTQSSRYLVKRTGEKVFLECVQDMDHENMFWYRQDPGLGLRLIYFSYDVKMKEKGDIPEGYSVSREKKERFSLILESASTNQTSMYLCASSFPELRNEQFFGPGTRLTVL.

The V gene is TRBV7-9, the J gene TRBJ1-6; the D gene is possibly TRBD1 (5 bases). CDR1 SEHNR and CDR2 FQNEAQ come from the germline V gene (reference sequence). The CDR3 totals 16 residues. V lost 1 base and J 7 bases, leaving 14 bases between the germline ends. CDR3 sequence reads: CASSLVGTRDNSPLHF. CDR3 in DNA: TGTGCCAGCAGCTTAGTGGGCACCCGGGACAATTCACCCCTCCACTTT.

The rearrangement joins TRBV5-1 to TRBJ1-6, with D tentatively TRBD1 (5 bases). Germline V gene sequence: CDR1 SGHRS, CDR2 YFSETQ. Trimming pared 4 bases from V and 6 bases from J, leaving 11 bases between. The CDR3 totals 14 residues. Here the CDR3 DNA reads TGCGCCAGCAGCGTGAGGGGCACTAATTCACCCCTCCACTTT. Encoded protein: CASSVRGTNSPLHF.

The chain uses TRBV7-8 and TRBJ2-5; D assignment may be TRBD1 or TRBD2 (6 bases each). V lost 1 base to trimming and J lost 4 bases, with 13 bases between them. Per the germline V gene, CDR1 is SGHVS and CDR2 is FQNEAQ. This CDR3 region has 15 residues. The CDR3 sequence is CASSLEGGERETQYF. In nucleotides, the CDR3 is TGTGCCAGCAGCTTAGAGGGGGGCGAACGAGAGACCCAGTACTTC.

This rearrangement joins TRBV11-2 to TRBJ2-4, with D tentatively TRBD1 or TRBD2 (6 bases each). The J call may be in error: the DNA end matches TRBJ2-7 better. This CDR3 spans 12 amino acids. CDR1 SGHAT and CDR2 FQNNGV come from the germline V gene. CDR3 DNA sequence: TGTGCCAGCGGGGGGCTGACCTACGAGCAGTACTTC. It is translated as CASGGLTYEQYF.

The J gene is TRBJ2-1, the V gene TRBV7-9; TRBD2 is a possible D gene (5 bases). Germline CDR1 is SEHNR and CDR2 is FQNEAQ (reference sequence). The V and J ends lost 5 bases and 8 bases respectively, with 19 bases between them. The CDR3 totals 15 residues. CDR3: CASSAGNSRAYEQFF. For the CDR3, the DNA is TGTGCCAGCAGCGCCGGTAACTCGAGGGCCTATGAGCAGTTCTTC.

The CDR3 DNA reads TGTGCCAGCAGCCTTACCCCCCTAGCGGGAGGACTCGGGGAGCAGTTCTTC. It codes for CASSLTPLAGGLGEQFF. The chain couples TRBV4-2 to TRBJ2-1, with 11 bases aligning to TRBD2. Unmatched junction bases numbered 15, after V lost 4 bases and J lost 10 bases. The length of the CDR3 is 17 residues. The germline V gene encodes CDR1 LGHNA and CDR2 YNFKEQ.

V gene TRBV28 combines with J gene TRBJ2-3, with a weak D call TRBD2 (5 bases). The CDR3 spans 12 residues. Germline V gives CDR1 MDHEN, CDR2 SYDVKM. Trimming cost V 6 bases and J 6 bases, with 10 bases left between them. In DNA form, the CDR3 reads TGTGCCAGCAGCACACCGGGGGATACGCAGTATTTT. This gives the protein CASSTPGDTQYF. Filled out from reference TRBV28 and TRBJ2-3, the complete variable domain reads DVKVTQSSRYLVKRTGEKVFLECVQDMDHENMFWYRQDPGLGLRLIYFSYDVKMKEKGDIPEGYSVSREKKERFSLILESASTNQTSMYLCASSTPGDTQYFGPGTRLTVL.

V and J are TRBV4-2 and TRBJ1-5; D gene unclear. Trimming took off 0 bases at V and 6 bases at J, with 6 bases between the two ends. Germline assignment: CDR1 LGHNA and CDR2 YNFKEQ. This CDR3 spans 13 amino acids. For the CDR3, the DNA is TGTGCCAGCAGCCAAGAGTTGAGTCAGCCCCAGCATTTT. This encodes CASSQELSQPQHF.

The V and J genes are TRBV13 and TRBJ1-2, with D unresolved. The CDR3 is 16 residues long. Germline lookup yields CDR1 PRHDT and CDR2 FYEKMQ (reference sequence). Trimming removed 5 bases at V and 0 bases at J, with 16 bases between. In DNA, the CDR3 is TGTGCCAGCAGCCTCCTGGGAGCCGGGGCTAACTATGGCTACACCTTC. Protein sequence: CASSLLGAGANYGYTF.

The CDR3, as DNA: TGTGCCAGCAGCTTTGGAATGGAGGATGGCTACACCTTC. It codes for CASSFGMEDGYTF. The V call is TRBV7-2, the J call TRBJ1-2; unclear D gene. The CDR3 contains 13 residues. V was cut by 3 bases and J by 6 bases, with 11 bases left in between. Germline V gene sequence: CDR1 SGHTA, CDR2 FQGNSA.

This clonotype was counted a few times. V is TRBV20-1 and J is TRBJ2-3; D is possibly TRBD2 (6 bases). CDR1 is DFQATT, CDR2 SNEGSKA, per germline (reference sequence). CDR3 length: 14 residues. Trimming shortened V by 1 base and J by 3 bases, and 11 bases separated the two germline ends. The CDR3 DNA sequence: TGCAGTGCTAGAGCCAGCGGGTATACAGATACGCAGTATTTT. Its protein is CSARASGYTDTQYF.

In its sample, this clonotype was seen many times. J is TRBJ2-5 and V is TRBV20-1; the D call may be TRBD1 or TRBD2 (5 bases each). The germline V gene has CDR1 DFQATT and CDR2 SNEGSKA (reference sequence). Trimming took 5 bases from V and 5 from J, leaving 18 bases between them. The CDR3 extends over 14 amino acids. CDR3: CSAGGTGFRETQYF. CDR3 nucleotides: TGCAGTGCTGGGGGAACAGGCTTTCGCGAGACCCAGTACTTC.

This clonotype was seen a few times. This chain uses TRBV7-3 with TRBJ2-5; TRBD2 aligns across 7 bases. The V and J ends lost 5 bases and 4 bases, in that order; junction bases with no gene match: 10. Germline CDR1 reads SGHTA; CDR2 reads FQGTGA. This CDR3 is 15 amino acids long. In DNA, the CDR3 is TGTGCCAGCAGCCCCATGGCAGCGGGGATAGAGACCCAGTACTTC. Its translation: CASSPMAAGIETQYF.

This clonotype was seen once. As DNA, the CDR3 is TGCGCCAGCAGCTTTACAGGGGGTCCCGGGGAGCTGTTTTTT. This sequence encodes CASSFTGGPGELFF. The rearrangement joins TRBV5-1 to TRBJ2-2, with 8 bases fitting TRBD1. CDR3 length: 14 amino acids. After removal of 2 bases from V and 6 bases from J, the junction contained 3 bases not matched to a gene. CDR1 is SGHRS and CDR2 is YFSETQ in the germline V gene.

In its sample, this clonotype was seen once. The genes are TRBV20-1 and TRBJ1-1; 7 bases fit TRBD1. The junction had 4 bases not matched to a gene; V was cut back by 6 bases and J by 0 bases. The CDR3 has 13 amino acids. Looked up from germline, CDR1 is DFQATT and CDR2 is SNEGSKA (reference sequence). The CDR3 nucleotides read TGCAGTGCAAAGGACAGGATGAACACTGAAGCTTTCTTT. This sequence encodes CSAKDRMNTEAFF.

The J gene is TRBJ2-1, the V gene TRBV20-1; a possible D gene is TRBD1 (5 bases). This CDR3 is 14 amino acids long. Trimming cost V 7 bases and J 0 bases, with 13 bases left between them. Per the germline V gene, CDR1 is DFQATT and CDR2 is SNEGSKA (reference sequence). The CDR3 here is CSEARVSSYNEQFF. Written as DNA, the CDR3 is TGCAGTGAAGCCAGGGTTAGCTCCTACAATGAGCAGTTCTTC.

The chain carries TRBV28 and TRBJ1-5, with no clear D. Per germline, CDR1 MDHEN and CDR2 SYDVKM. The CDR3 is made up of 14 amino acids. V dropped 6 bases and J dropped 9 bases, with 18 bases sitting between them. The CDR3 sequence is CASRRAGERSPQHF. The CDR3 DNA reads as TGTGCCAGCAGGCGGGCCGGAGAGCGGTCGCCCCAGCATTTT.

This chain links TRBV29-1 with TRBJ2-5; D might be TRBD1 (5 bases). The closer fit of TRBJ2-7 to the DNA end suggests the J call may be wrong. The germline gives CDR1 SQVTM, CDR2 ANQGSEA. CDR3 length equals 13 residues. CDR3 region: CSVEDHQGGEQYF. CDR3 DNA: TGCAGCGTTGAAGATCACCAGGGCGGCGAGCAGTACTTC.

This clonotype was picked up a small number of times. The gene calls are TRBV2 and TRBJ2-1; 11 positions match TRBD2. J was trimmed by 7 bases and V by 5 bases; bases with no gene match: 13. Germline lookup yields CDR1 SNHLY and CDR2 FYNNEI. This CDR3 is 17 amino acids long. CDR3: CASSSKPGLAVGNEQFF. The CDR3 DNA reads TGTGCCAGCAGTAGTAAACCGGGACTAGCGGTGGGGAATGAGCAGTTCTTC.